Below, 20 T cell receptor beta chains from the same sample are listed, as sequenced in a study of cytomegalovirus exposure and HLA in healthy donors (dated by TCRdb to 2015 to 2018). Library generation was performed with the immunoSEQ multiplex PCR assay. For the multiplex PCR, a mixture combining 60 forward primers for TCR Vbeta segments and 13 reverse primers for TCR Jbeta segments was used. Sourced from immuneACCESS, this table was stored by TCRdb with only in-frame sequences that have V and J called. A share of the clones is absent; for the studies checked, an unresolved V gene accounts for under half, and the remainder has no known explanation. Here the sample has 90,000 to 150,000 clones; roughly four fifths occur a single time. The top ten constitute less than 2% of the sample. Sequenced input: PBMCs. Every receptor here comes from a middle-aged man in good health and CMV-seronegative.

The J gene is TRBJ2-3, the V gene TRBV10-1; D is possibly TRBD2 (7 bases). Germline lookup yields CDR1 WNHNN and CDR2 SYGVQD (reference sequence). The CDR3 is made up of 15 amino acids. Trimming took 4 bases from V and 4 from J, leaving 15 bases between them. CDR3 protein: CASSAGGLISDTQYF. CDR3 sequence (DNA): TGCGCCAGCAGTGCCGGGGGGCTGATTTCAGATACGCAGTATTTT.

The table lists this clone with a few counts. The chain is built from TRBV5-4 and TRBJ2-1; D perhaps matches TRBD2 (8 bases). V was pared by 4 bases and J by 7 bases, with 21 bases between. CDR3 length: 16 residues. Germline CDR1 SGHNT, CDR2 YYREEE (reference sequence). CDR3 coding DNA: TGTGCCAGCAGCGCCGCCGGGAGGGGGCCAGGGAATGAGCAGTTCTTC. It codes for CASSAAGRGPGNEQFF. Based on the CDR3 plus reference TRBV5-4 and TRBJ2-1, the full variable domain is ETGVTQSPTHLIKTRGQQVTLRCSSQSGHNTVSWYQQALGQGPQFIFQYYREEENGRGNFPPRFSGLQFPNYSSELNVNALELDDSALYLCASSAAGRGPGNEQFFGPGTRLTVL.

The V call is TRBV14, the J call TRBJ2-7; D ambiguous. Between the trimmed V and J ends, which lost 1 base and 1 base, there was a span of 14 bases. Germline V lookup: CDR1 SGHDN, CDR2 FVKESK. This CDR3 comprises 16 residues. The CDR3 DNA is TGTGCCAGCAGCCAAGGGGTCACAGTGAAATCCTACGAGCAGTACTTC. Translation: CASSQGVTVKSYEQYF.

This rearrangement joins TRBV19 to TRBJ1-2; 8 nucleotides agree with TRBD1. This CDR3 spans 16 amino acids. The germline V gene has CDR1 LNHDA and CDR2 SQIVND (reference sequence). V gave up 3 bases and J gave up 2 bases; unmatched junction bases: 8. The CDR3 region has the DNA TGTGCCAGTAGTATTGCAGGGGGCGCGTCCAACTATGGCTACACCTTC. Its protein is CASSIAGGASNYGYTF.

This clone was seen a single time. The J gene is TRBJ1-4, the V gene TRBV11-2; D is possibly TRBD1 (6 bases). V dropped 6 bases and J dropped 7 bases, with 21 bases sitting between them. The CDR3 runs 16 residues. Germline CDR1 reads SGHAT; CDR2 reads FQNNGV. The CDR3: CASSSLETGWGEKLFF. In DNA, the CDR3 is TGTGCCAGCAGTTCATTAGAAACAGGGTGGGGTGAAAAACTGTTTTTT.

This sequence joins TRBV29-1 and TRBJ1-2; possibly TRBD1 for D (5 bases). Germline V gene lookup returns CDR1 SQVTM and CDR2 ANQGSEA. CDR3 length: 11 residues. Trimming cost V 3 bases and J 5 bases, with 7 bases left between them. CDR3 sequence reads: CSVDGGYGYTF. Written as DNA, the CDR3 is TGCAGCGTTGACGGGGGATATGGCTACACCTTC.

This clone was seen only a few times. The chain carries TRBV5-5 and TRBJ2-6, with D uncertain. The germline gives CDR1 SGHKS, CDR2 YYEKEE (reference sequence). V lost 2 bases, J lost 0 bases, and 6 bases lay in between. This CDR3 is built from 15 residues. The CDR3 region has the DNA TGTGCCAGCAGCTTCGGAGACTCTGGGGCCAACGTCCTGACTTTC. Translated, it gives CASSFGDSGANVLTF.

This rearrangement joins TRBV5-4 to TRBJ1-5, with D perhaps TRBD1 (6 bases). This CDR3 region has 13 residues. Trimming left V 0 bases short and J 8 bases short, with 9 bases between. Germline assignment: CDR1 SGHNT and CDR2 YYREEE (reference sequence). The CDR3, as DNA: TGTGCCAGCAGCTTGGGCAGGGGCAAGCCCCAGCATTTT. Translated, it gives CASSLGRGKPQHF.

DNA of the CDR3: TGTGCCAGCAGCTTCTTGACAGTCGATACGCAGTATTTT. This translates into CASSFLTVDTQYF. The chain combines TRBV9 with TRBJ2-3; D possibly corresponds to TRBD1 (5 bases). CDR1 is SGDLS and CDR2 is YYNGEE in the germline V gene. The CDR3 is made up of 13 amino acids. Trimming left V 4 bases short and J 6 bases short, with 12 bases between.

The chain joins TRBV6-1 to TRBJ2-6; weak D call: TRBD1 (6 bases). This CDR3 comprises 15 residues. V was shortened by 4 bases and J by 0 bases, with 7 bases between the two germline ends. Germline lookup yields CDR1 MNHNS and CDR2 SASEGT. The CDR3 DNA reads TGTGCCAGCAGTGGGACAGACTCTGGGGCCAACGTCCTGACTTTC. It translates to CASSGTDSGANVLTF.

The J gene is TRBJ1-1, the V gene TRBV2, with D unclear. V lost 4 bases to trimming and J lost 7 bases, with 10 bases between them. The CDR3 spans 12 residues. Per the germline V gene, CDR1 is SNHLY and CDR2 is FYNNEI. The CDR3 region has the DNA TGTGCCAGCAGTGGTGGGAGGGATGAAGCTTTCTTT. Protein sequence: CASSGGRDEAFF.

The chain carries TRBV10-3 and TRBJ2-2, with a tentative D call TRBD1 (6 bases). V gave up 5 bases and J gave up 4 bases, with 11 bases separating them. This CDR3 contains 14 residues. CDR1 is ENHRY and CDR2 is SYGVKD in the germline V gene. The CDR3 reads CAISWTEITGELFF. The CDR3 nucleotides read TGTGCCATCAGTTGGACAGAGATCACCGGGGAGCTGTTTTTT.

The chain uses TRBV5-5 and TRBJ1-1; D gene ambiguous. CDR3 length: 12 residues. The germline V gene encodes CDR1 SGHKS and CDR2 YYEKEE (reference sequence). Trimming left V 4 bases short and J 4 bases short, with 8 bases between. CDR3 sequence: CASSPLSTEAFF. The CDR3 nucleotides read TGTGCCAGCAGCCCCCTAAGCACTGAAGCTTTCTTT.

V is TRBV15 and J is TRBJ1-4; D is undetermined. Trimming left V 1 base short and J 3 bases short, with 9 bases between. The CDR3 is 15 amino acids. In germline, CDR1 is LNHNV, CDR2 YYDKDF (reference sequence). The CDR3 DNA reads TGTGCCACCAGCAGAGCTCATCTACCTAATGAAAAACTGTTTTTT. It codes for CATSRAHLPNEKLFF.

The chain is built from TRBV2 and TRBJ2-5; 8 bases match TRBD1. This CDR3 has 17 residues. J was trimmed by 5 bases and V by 6 bases; bases with no gene match: 17. CDR1 SNHLY and CDR2 FYNNEI come from the germline V gene. This CDR3 is CASRLDRASLLLETQYF. In nucleotides, the CDR3 is TGTGCCAGCAGACTGGACAGGGCTTCGTTACTTCTGGAGACCCAGTACTTC.

V is TRBV6-1 and J is TRBJ1-4; 9 bases fit TRBD1. The CDR3 is 14 residues long. The V gene end was trimmed by 10 bases and the J gene end by 7 bases; junction bases not matched to a gene: 10. Germline loops: CDR1 MNHNS, CDR2 SASEGT. CDR3 amino acids: CATIQGAYGEKLFF. The CDR3 bases are TGTGCCACCATACAGGGGGCGTATGGTGAAAAACTGTTTTTT.

CDR3 loop: CASSASPDTGQETQYF. The CDR3 coding sequence is TGCGCCAGCAGCGCATCCCCGGACACCGGACAAGAGACCCAGTACTTC. This sequence joins TRBV5-1 and TRBJ2-5; possible D gene TRBD1, 5 bases. In germline, CDR1 is SGHRS, CDR2 YFSETQ. The CDR3 is 16 residues long. V was pared by 4 bases and J by 2 bases, with 18 bases between.

This clone was picked up a small number of times. CDR3 region: CASRDGTGAPEQYF. Written as DNA, the CDR3 is TGTGCCAGCAGAGACGGGACAGGGGCCCCCGAGCAGTACTTC. This rearrangement joins TRBV6-5 to TRBJ2-7; 10 bases fit TRBD1. Germline loops: CDR1 MNHEY, CDR2 SVGAGI. CDR3 size: 14 residues. J was trimmed by 6 bases and V by 6 bases; bases with no gene match: 8.

This clone came up once. This chain links TRBV9 with TRBJ1-1; a weak D match, TRBD1 (5 bases). The germline V gene has CDR1 SGDLS and CDR2 YYNGEE. There are 16 residues in the CDR3. Deletions cut 4 bases from V and 6 bases from J, with 22 bases between. The CDR3 loop is CASSSHGGFSFAEAFF. In DNA, the CDR3 is TGTGCCAGCAGCTCCCATGGGGGGTTTAGTTTCGCTGAAGCTTTCTTT.

The chain carries TRBV19 and TRBJ1-5; possible D gene TRBD1, 6 bases. Trimming removed 4 bases at V and 3 bases at J, with 16 bases between. Per germline, CDR1 LNHDA and CDR2 SQIVND (reference sequence). The CDR3 is made up of 16 amino acids. The CDR3, as DNA: TGTGCCAGTAGTACCGCCACAGGGACCCCCAATCAGCCCCAGCATTTT. This encodes CASSTATGTPNQPQHF.